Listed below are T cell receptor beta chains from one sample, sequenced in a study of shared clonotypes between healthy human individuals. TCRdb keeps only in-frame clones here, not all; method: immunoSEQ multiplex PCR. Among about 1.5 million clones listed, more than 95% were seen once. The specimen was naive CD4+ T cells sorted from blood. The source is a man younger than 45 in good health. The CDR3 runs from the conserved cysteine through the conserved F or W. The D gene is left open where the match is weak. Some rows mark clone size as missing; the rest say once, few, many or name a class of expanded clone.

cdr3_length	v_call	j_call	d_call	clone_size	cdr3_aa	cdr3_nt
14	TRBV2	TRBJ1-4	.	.	CASSAGAVNEKLFF	TGTGCCAGCAGTGCTGGGGCCGTTAATGAAAAACTGTTTTTT
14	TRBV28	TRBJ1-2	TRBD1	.	CASSGQGANYGYTF	TGTGCCAGCAGCGGACAGGGGGCTAACTATGGCTACACCTTC
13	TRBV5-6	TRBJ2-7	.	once	CASSRRAGYEQYF	TGTGCCAGCAGCCGGAGGGCCGGTTACGAGCAGTACTTC
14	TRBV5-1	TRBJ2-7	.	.	CASSLVPGEGEQYF	TGCGCCAGCAGCTTGGTTCCGGGAGAGGGCGAGCAGTACTTC
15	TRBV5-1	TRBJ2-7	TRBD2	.	CASSLSSGVPYEQYF	TGCGCCAGCAGCTTATCTAGCGGGGTTCCCTACGAGCAGTACTTC
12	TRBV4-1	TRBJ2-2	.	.	CASSQGYGELFF	TGCGCCAGCAGCCAGGGTTACGGGGAGCTGTTTTTT
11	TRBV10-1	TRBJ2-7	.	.	CASSEGYEQYF	TGCGCCAGCAGTGAAGGCTACGAGCAGTACTTC
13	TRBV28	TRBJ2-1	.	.	CASRGTTYNEQFF	TGTGCCAGCCGGGGTACAACTTACAATGAGCAGTTCTTC
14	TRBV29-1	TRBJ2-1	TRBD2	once	CSVGTSGTYNEQFF	TGCAGCGTCGGGACTAGCGGGACCTACAATGAGCAGTTCTTC
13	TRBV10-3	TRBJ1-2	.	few	CAITLGPVDGYTF	TGTGCCATCACTCTAGGCCCGGTGGATGGCTACACCTTC
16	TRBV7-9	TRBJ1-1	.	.	CASSLEFRVSNTEAFF	TGTGCCAGCAGCTTGGAATTCCGGGTATCCAACACTGAAGCTTTCTTT
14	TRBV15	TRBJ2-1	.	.	CATSRDRRDSEQFF	TGTGCCACCAGCAGAGATAGGAGGGACAGTGAGCAGTTCTTC
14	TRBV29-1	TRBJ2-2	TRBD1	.	CSVRDRSNTGELFF	TGCAGCGTCCGGGACAGGTCGAACACCGGGGAGCTGTTTTTT
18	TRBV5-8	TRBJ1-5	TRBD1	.	CASSLEILARTGNQPQHF	TGTGCCAGCAGCTTGGAGATCCTGGCGAGGACAGGGAATCAGCCCCAGCATTTT
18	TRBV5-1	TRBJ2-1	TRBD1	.	CASSITSLPGQAYNEQFF	TGCGCCAGCAGCATCACATCCCTTCCGGGACAGGCGTACAATGAGCAGTTCTTC
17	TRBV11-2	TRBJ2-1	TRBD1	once	CASSSPGDRGSYNEQFF	TGTGCCAGCAGCTCCCCTGGGGACAGGGGCTCCTACAATGAGCAGTTCTTC
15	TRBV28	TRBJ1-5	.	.	CASRAGQLGTQPQHF	TGTGCCAGCAGGGCCGGACAGCTGGGGACCCAGCCCCAGCATTTT
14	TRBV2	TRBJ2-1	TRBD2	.	CASSTSGDYNEQFF	TGTGCCAGCAGTACTAGCGGGGACTACAATGAGCAGTTCTTC
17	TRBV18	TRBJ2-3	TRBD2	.	CASSPHRLAGGADTQYF	TGTGCCAGCTCACCACACCGACTAGCGGGAGGAGCAGATACGCAGTATTTT
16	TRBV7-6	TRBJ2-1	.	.	CASSLVSGAGGNEQFF	TGTGCCAGCAGCTTAGTCTCGGGGGCCGGGGGCAATGAGCAGTTCTTC
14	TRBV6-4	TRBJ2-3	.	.	CASSDYPFTDTQYF	TGTGCCAGCAGTGACTATCCCTTCACAGATACGCAGTATTTT
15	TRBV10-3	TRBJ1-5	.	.	CAISERRSEDQPQHF	TGTGCCATCAGTGAGCGGCGAAGCGAAGATCAGCCCCAGCATTTT
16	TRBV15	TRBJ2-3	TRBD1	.	CATSRHPGQGTDTQYF	TGTGCCACCAGCAGACACCCGGGACAGGGCACAGATACGCAGTATTTT
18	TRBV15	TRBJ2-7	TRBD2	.	CATSRVAGHYSSSYEQYF	TGTGCCACCAGCAGAGTAGCGGGACATTATTCCAGCTCCTACGAGCAGTACTTC
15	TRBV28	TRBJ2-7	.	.	CASSLPGGFSGEQYF	TGTGCCAGCAGTTTACCAGGGGGGTTTTCGGGCGAGCAGTACTTC
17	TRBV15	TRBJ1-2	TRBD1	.	CATSRPRRQGRGDGYTF	TGTGCCACCAGCAGACCTCGCCGACAGGGCCGGGGCGATGGCTACACCTTC
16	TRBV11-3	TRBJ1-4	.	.	CASSLDSGRGNEKLFF	TGTGCCAGCAGCTTAGACTCGGGTAGGGGTAATGAAAAACTGTTTTTT
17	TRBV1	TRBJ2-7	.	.	CTSSRLNSTASSYEQYF	TGCACCAGCAGCCGCCTCAATTCGACAGCGAGCTCCTACGAGCAGTACTTC
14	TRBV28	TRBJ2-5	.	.	CASSFRGSTETQYF	TGTGCCAGCAGTTTTAGGGGCAGCACAGAGACCCAGTACTTC
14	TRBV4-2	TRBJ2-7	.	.	CASSFLLGSYEQYF	TGTGCCAGCAGCTTTCTACTGGGGTCCTACGAGCAGTACTTC
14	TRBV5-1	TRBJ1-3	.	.	CASSLDSSGNTIYF	TGCGCCAGCAGCTTGGACAGCTCAGGAAACACCATATATTTT
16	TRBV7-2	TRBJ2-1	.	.	CASSLDGQTFYNEQFF	TGTGCCAGCAGCTTAGATGGCCAGACTTTTTACAATGAGCAGTTCTTC
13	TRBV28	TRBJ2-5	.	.	CASSLEWGETQYF	TGTGCCAGCAGTTTAGAGTGGGGAGAGACCCAGTACTTC
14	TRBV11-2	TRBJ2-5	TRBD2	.	CASNKGWGGETQYF	TGTGCCAGCAATAAAGGTTGGGGAGGGGAGACCCAGTACTTC
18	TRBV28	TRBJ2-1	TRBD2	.	CASSLPKLAGGWGNEQFF	TGTGCCAGCAGTTTACCCAAACTAGCGGGAGGATGGGGCAATGAGCAGTTCTTC
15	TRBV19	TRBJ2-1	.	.	CASSIRLGGHNEQFF	TGTGCCAGTAGTATTCGGCTAGGGGGTCACAATGAGCAGTTCTTC
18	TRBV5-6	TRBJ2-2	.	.	CASSFKPGTGFGTGELFF	TGTGCCAGCAGCTTTAAACCCGGGACGGGGTTCGGTACCGGGGAGCTGTTTTTT
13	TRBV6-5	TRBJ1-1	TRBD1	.	CASGGTGFTEAFF	TGTGCCAGCGGGGGGACAGGGTTCACTGAAGCTTTCTTT
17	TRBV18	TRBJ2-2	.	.	CASSPRNLQAGPGELFF	TGTGCCAGCTCACCACGTAACCTCCAGGCAGGGCCCGGGGAGCTGTTTTTT
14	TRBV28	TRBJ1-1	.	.	CASSLTRVSAEAFF	TGTGCCAGCAGTTTAACCCGGGTCTCTGCTGAAGCTTTCTTT
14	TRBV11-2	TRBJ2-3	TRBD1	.	CASSADRGTDTQYF	TGTGCCAGCAGCGCCGACAGGGGAACAGATACGCAGTATTTT
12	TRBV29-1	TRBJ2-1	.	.	CSVAPRTNEQFF	TGCAGCGTGGCGCCTAGAACCAATGAGCAGTTCTTC
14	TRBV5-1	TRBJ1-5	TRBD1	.	CASSPGQLGQPQHF	TGCGCCAGCAGCCCGGGACAGCTTGGCCAGCCCCAGCATTTT
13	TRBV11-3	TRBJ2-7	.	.	CASSLALSGEQYF	TGTGCCAGCAGCTTAGCCTTGAGTGGCGAGCAGTACTTC
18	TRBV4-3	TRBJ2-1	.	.	CASSQGRSLGIPYNEQFF	TGCGCCAGCAGCCAAGGTCGGTCCCTCGGGATACCCTACAATGAGCAGTTCTTC